The rows below give T cell receptor beta chains drawn from one sample of a study of human versus mouse CDR3 diversity and MHC coevolution. Data came from immunoSEQ multiplex PCR; TCRdb stores just in-frame clones and leaves some out. This table holds 80,000 or so clones, about 94% found once. The specimen was naive CD4+ T cells from blood. These receptors came from a person aged 30 to 69 in good health. The CDR3 runs from the conserved cysteine through the conserved F or W. The D gene is left open where the match is weak. Where a row states a size, it is once, few, many or the class of an expanded clone; other rows omit it.

size,J,V,D,DNA,CDR3
.,TRBJ1-4,TRBV5-1,.,TGCGCCAGCAGCCGCACCCCGCCTAGTGCAACTAATGAAAAACTGTTTTTT,CASSRTPPSATNEKLFF
once,TRBJ1-2,TRBV28,.,TGTGCCAGCAGTTCCACAGGGAACTATGGCTACACCTTC,CASSSTGNYGYTF
.,TRBJ2-1,TRBV28,TRBD2,TGTGCCAGCTCTCCCCCGGGAGGGGCCGGTTACAATGAGCAGTTCTTC,CASSPPGGAGYNEQFF
.,TRBJ2-1,TRBV7-6,.,TGTGCCAGCAGCTTAATGGAGACTCGTTACAATGAGCAGTTCTTC,CASSLMETRYNEQFF
.,TRBJ2-2,TRBV30,TRBD1,TGTGCCCGAAAACAGGGGGCTCTATCCGGGGAGCTGTTTTTT,CARKQGALSGELFF
.,TRBJ1-1,TRBV6-6,.,TGTGCCAGCAGTTACCTCACACCCCCTGAAGCTTTCTTT,CASSYLTPPEAFF
.,TRBJ1-3,TRBV6-5,.,TGTGCCAGCAGTTACGACCGGAGCTCTGGAAACACCATATATTTT,CASSYDRSSGNTIYF
.,TRBJ1-5,TRBV7-2,.,TGTGCCAGCAGCTTAGGCTTGGGGGCCCTCAATCAGCCCCAGCATTTT,CASSLGLGALNQPQHF
.,TRBJ2-7,TRBV5-1,.,TGCGCCAGCAGCTACTTTTTCGGGGGGGGACAGCCCACCTACGAGCAGTACTTC,CASSYFFGGGQPTYEQYF
.,TRBJ2-1,TRBV25-1,.,TGTGCCAGCAGTGTGGGTATGCGGAGCTCCTACAATGAGCAGTTCTTC,CASSVGMRSSYNEQFF
.,TRBJ2-3,TRBV7-3,TRBD1,TGTGCCAGCAGCCCCGGGACAGGGAAAGATACGCAGTATTTT,CASSPGTGKDTQYF
.,TRBJ1-6,TRBV9,.,TGTGCCAGCAGCGTAGCGGGGAGAAATTCACCCCTCCACTTT,CASSVAGRNSPLHF
.,TRBJ1-5,TRBV7-9,.,TGTGCCAGCAATTCGGGGGACCAGCCCCAGCATTTT,CASNSGDQPQHF
.,TRBJ1-1,TRBV9,.,TGTGCCAGCAGCGGCCTAGGGCGAGGGGGCACTGAAGCTTTCTTT,CASSGLGRGGTEAFF
.,TRBJ1-1,TRBV9,.,TGTGCCAGCAGCGTAGGGAGGCAGAACACTGAAGCTTTCTTT,CASSVGRQNTEAFF
.,TRBJ2-7,TRBV25-1,.,TGTGCCAGCAGTGCGCGGGACGGGCCCTACGAGCAGTACTTC,CASSARDGPYEQYF
.,TRBJ2-3,TRBV5-1,.,TGCGCCAGCAGCTTGGCCAGTACAGTGAAACAGTATGCCACAGATACGCAGTATTTT,CASSLASTVKQYATDTQYF
once,TRBJ2-7,TRBV18,TRBD1,TGTGCCAGCTCACCGGACAGGGAGTCCTACGAGCAGTACTTC,CASSPDRESYEQYF
.,TRBJ2-7,TRBV27,TRBD1,TGTGCCAGCAACAGGGACAGGGACTCCTACGAGCAGTACTTC,CASNRDRDSYEQYF
.,TRBJ2-5,TRBV30,.,TGTGCCTGGAGTGTAGTGCCGGGTCGAGAGACCCAGTACTTC,CAWSVVPGRETQYF